What follows describes a single T cell receptor (beta chain). Its cognate antigen is unknown. These data originate in a study of cytomegalovirus exposure and HLA in healthy donors. The overall study: A preliminary data release comprised roughly 80 million unique TCRs obtained from HLA-typed donors.

There are 15 residues in the CDR3. V lost 0 bases and J lost 0, with 7 bases in between. The germline V gene encodes CDR1 SGHNT and CDR2 YYREEE (reference sequence). Primers: 60 Vbeta forward and 13 Jbeta reverse. Assay used: immunoSEQ multiplex PCR; TCRdb lists only in-frame clones, some missing. This sample has more than 140,000 clones; roughly 75% occur once, and the top ten carry 2.5% to 4%. Findings and limits, study-wide: A few chains tied to CMV proved CMV antigen-specific in vitro. Cytomegalovirus association was listed for 150 or so TCR beta chains. For TCR beta chains, V- and J-gene trimming was later linked to a missense DCLRE1C variant.

The source is a man aged 35 to 55 in good health and CMV-seronegative. The sequencing sample was made of PBMCs. This sequence joins TRBV5-4 and TRBJ1-3, with D uncertain. The DNA for the CDR3 is TGTGCCAGCAGCTTGGCAGGAATCTCTGGAAACACCATATATTTT. This translates into CASSLAGISGNTIYF.